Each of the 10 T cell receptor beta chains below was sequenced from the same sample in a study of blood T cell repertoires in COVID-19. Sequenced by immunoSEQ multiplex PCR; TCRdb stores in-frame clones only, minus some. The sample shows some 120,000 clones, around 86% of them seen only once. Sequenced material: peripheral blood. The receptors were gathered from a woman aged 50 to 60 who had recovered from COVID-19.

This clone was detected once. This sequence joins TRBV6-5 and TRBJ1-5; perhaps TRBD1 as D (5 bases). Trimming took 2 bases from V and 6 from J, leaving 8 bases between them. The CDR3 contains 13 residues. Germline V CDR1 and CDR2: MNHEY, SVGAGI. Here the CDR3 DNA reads TGTGCCAGCAGTTACACGGGGGGTCAGCCCCAGCATTTT. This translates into CASSYTGGQPQHF.

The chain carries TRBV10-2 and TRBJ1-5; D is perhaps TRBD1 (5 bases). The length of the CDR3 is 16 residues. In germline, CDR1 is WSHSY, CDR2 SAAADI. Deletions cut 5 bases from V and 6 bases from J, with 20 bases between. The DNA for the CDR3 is TGCGCCAGCAGTCCCAGTCTCGGAGGGGTGGGTCAGCCCCAGCATTTT. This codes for CASSPSLGGVGQPQHF.

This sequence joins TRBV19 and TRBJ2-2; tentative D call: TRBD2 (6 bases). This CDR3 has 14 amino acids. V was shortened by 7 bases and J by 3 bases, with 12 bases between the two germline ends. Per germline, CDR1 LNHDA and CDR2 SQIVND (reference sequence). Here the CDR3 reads CASISRGYTGELFF. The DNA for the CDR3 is TGTGCCAGTATATCGCGGGGTTACACCGGGGAGCTGTTTTTT. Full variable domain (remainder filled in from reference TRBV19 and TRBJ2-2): DGGITQSPKYLFRKEGQNVTLSCEQNLNHDAMYWYRQDPGQGLRLIYYSQIVNDFQKGDIAEGYSVSREKKESFPLTVTSAQKNPTAFYLCASISRGYTGELFFGEGSRLTVL.

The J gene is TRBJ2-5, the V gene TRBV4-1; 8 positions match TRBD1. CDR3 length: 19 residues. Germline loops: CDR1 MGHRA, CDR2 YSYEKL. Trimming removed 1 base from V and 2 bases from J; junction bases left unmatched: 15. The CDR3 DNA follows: TGCGCCAGCAGCCAAGGGGGGGCAAGGACAGGGATTAATCAAGAGACCCAGTACTTC. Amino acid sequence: CASSQGGARTGINQETQYF.

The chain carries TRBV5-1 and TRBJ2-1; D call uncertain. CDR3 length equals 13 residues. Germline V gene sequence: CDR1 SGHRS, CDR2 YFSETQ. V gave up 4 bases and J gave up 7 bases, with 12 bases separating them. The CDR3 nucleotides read TGCGCCAGCAGCCTGCAAGGAGAGAATGAGCAGTTCTTC. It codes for CASSLQGENEQFF. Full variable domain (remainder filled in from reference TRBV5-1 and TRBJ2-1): KAGVTQTPRYLIKTRGQQVTLSCSPISGHRSVSWYQQTPGQGLQFLFEYFSETQRNKGNFPGRFSGRQFSNSRSEMNVSTLELGDSALYLCASSLQGENEQFFGPGTRLTVL.

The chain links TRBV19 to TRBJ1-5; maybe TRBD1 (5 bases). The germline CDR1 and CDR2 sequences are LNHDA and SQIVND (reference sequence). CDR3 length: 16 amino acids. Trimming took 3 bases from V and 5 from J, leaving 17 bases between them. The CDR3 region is CASSMGWVKGDQPQHF. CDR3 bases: TGTGCCAGTAGTATGGGGTGGGTAAAAGGGGATCAGCCCCAGCATTTT.

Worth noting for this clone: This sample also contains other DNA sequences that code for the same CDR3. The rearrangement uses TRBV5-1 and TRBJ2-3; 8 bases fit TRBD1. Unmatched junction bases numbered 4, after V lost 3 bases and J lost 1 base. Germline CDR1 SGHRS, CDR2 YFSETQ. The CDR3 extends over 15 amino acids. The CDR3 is CASSSAGGGTDTQYF. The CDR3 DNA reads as TGCGCCAGCAGCTCTGCAGGGGGCGGCACAGATACGCAGTATTTT.

The CDR3 region is CASSSTGTGNTGELFF. CDR3 sequence (DNA): TGTGCCAGCAGCTCTACCGGGACAGGGAACACCGGGGAGCTGTTTTTT. This sequence joins TRBV7-9 and TRBJ2-2; 8 bases are a match to TRBD1. Unmatched junction bases numbered 5, after V lost 4 bases and J lost 1 base. This CDR3 comprises 16 residues. Germline loops: CDR1 SEHNR, CDR2 FQNEAQ (reference sequence).

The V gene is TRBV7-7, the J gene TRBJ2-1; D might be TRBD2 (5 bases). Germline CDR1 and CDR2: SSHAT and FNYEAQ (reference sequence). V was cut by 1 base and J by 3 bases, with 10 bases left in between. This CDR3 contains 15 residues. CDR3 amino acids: CASSLDLASYNEQFF. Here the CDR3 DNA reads TGTGCCAGCAGCTTAGATCTAGCTAGCTACAATGAGCAGTTCTTC.

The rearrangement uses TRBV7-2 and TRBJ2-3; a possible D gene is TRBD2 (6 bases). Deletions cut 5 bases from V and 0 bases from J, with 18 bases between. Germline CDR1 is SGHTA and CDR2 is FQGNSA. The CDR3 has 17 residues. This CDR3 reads CASSILAGTASTDTQYF. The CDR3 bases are TGTGCCAGCAGCATCCTCGCGGGGACGGCTAGCACAGATACGCAGTATTTT.